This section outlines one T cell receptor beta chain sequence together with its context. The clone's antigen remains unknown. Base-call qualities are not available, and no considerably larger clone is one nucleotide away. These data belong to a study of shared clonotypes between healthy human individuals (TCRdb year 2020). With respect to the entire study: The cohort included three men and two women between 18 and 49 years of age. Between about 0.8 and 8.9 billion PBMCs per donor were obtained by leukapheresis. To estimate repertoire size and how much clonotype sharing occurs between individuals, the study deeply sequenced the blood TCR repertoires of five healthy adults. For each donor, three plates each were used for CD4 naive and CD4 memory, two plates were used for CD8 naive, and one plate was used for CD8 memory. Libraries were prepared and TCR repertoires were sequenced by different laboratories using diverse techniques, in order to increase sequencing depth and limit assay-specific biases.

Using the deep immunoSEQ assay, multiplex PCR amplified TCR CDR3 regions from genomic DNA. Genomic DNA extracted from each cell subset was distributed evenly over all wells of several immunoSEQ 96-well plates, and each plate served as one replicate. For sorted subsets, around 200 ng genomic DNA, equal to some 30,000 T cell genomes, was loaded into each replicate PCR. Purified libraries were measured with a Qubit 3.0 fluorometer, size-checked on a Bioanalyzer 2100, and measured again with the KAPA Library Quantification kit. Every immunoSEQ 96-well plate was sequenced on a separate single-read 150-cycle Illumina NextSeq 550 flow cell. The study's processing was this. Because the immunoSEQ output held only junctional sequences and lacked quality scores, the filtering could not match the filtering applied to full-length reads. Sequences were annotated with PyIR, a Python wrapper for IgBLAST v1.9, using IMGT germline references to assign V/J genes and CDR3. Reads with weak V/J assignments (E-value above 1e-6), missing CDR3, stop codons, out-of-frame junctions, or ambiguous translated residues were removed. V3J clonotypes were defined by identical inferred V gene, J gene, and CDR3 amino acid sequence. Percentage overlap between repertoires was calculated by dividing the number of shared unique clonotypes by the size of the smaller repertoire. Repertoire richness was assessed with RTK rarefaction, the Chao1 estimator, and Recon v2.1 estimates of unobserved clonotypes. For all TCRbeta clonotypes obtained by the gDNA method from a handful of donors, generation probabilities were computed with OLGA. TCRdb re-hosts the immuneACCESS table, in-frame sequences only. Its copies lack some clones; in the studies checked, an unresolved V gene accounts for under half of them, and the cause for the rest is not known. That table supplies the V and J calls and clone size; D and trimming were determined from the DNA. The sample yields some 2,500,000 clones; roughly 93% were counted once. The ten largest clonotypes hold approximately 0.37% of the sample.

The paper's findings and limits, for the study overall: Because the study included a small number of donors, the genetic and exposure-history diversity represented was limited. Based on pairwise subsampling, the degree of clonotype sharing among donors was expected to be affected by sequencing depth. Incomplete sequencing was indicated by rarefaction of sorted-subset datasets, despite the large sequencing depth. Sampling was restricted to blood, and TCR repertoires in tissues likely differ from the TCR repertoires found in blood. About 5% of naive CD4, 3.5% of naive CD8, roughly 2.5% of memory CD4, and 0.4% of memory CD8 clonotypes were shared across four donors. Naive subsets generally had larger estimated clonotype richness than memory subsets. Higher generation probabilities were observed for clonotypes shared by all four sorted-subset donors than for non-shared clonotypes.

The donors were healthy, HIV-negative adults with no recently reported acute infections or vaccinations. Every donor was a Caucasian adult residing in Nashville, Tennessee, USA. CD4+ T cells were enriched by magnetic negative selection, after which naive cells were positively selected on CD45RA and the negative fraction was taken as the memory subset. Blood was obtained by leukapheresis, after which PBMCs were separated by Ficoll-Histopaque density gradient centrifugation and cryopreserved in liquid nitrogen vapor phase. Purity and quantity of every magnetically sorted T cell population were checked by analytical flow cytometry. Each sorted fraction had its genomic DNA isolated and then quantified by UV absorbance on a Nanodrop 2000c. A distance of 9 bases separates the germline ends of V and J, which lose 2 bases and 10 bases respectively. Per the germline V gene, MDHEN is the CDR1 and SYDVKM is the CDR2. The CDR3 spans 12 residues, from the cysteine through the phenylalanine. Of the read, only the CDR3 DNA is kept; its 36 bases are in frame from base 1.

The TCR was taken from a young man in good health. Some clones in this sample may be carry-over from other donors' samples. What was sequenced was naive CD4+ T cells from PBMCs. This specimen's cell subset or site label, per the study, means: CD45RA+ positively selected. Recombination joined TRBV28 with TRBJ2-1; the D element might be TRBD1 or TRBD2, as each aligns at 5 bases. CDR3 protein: CASSLLGEEQFF. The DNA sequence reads TGTGCCAGCAGTTTACTGGGGGAAGAGCAGTTCTTC.